This TCR beta chain came from a study of OX40 agonist ivuxolimab in advanced cancers. As for the study in general: The dose-escalation group included hepatocellular carcinoma, melanoma, renal cell carcinoma and head and neck cancer. Allowance was made for prior anti-PD-1, anti-PD-L1 or anti-CTLA-4 therapy, and around 41% had some. From about 20 to 79 years was the age range, with a mean of 60 years, and about 83% were male.

Measured with immunoSEQ multiplex PCR; TCRdb has only the in-frame clones, and not every one. This table holds fewer than 80,000 clones, 87% found once. V was pared by 2 bases and J by 2 bases, with 6 bases of the junction left unmatched. The CDR3 covers 15 residues. Germline V gives CDR1 SEHNR, CDR2 FQNEAQ (reference sequence). This sequence was found in an adult with an advanced solid tumor such as melanoma, head and neck, liver or kidney cancer. Sequenced here: CD4+ or CD8+ T cells sorted from blood, sampled in a trial of the OX40 agonist ivuxolimab. The V gene is TRBV7-9, the J gene TRBJ2-7, with 7 bases lining up with TRBD1. CDR3 DNA: TGTGCCAGCAGCTTACACACTCAGGGGGCCTACGAGCAGTACTTC. Amino acid sequence: CASSLHTQGAYEQYF.